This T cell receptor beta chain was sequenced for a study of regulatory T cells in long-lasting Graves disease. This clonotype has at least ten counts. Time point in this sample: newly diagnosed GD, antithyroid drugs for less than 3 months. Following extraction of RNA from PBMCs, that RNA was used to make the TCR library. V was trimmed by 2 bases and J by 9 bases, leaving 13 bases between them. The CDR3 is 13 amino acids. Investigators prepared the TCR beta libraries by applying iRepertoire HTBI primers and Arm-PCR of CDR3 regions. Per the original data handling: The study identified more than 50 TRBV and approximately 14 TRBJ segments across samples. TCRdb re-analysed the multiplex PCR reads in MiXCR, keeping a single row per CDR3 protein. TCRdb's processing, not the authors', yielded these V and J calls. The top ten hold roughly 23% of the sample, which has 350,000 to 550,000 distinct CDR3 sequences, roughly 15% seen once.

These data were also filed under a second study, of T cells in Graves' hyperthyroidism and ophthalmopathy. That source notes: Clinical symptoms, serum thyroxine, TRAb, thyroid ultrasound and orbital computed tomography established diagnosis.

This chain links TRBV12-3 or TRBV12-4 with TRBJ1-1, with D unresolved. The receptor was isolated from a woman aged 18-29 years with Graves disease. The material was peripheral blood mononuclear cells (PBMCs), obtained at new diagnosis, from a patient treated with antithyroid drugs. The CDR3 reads CASSLYAGMKAFF. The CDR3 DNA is TGTGCCAGCAGTTTATATGCGGGGATGAAAGCTTTCTTT.